This T cell receptor beta chain stems from a study of cytomegalovirus exposure and HLA in healthy donors. Study results and limitations: Information on immune exposure was restricted to one variable (CMV serostatus). According to a later analysis, donors in an Asian-associated ancestry cluster reportedly had fewer N-insertions than the approximately 670-donor mean.

PCR was performed using 60 Vbeta and 13 Jbeta primers. Assay used: immunoSEQ multiplex PCR; TCRdb lists only in-frame clones, some missing. The sample records around 53,000 clones, approximately 70% being singletons. The CDR3 spans 14 residues. J gave up 6 bases and V 6 bases, and 5 bases lay outside the gene matches. Germline values: CDR1 MNHEY, CDR2 SMNVEV (reference sequence). On this clone: Its matching antigen is unknown.

These donors counted as nominally healthy when sampled, but unrecorded immune exposures were likely. The receptor was isolated from a young man in good health and CMV-seronegative. The chain couples TRBV27 to TRBJ1-5; the match to TRBD1 covers 10 bases. Sequences were obtained from PBMCs. The CDR3, as DNA: TGTGCCAGCAGCCTGGGACAGGGGTCTCAGCCCCAGCATTTT. It translates to CASSLGQGSQPQHF.